This TCR beta chain was recorded in a study of cytomegalovirus exposure and HLA in healthy donors. CDR1 SGHVS and CDR2 FQNEAQ come from the germline V gene. Losses at the gene ends were 4 bases for V and 5 bases for J; bases not matched to a gene: 7. This CDR3 is built from 16 residues. Produced via immunoSEQ multiplex PCR; TCRdb's table is partial and in-frame only. Of 150,000 to 200,000 clones in the sample, about 89% are singletons; the top ten hold around 3.1%. The specimen was PBMCs. This TCR came from a woman aged 18 to 35 in good health and CMV-seropositive. The V call is TRBV7-8, the J call TRBJ2-5; TRBD2 matches at 13 bases. The chain's CDR3 is CASSSGLAGNGETQYF. In DNA, the CDR3 is TGTGCCAGCAGCTCGGGACTAGCGGGAAATGGCGAGACCCAGTACTTC.